Each of the 29 T cell receptor beta chains below was sequenced from the same sample in a study of T cells after yellow fever vaccination. TCRdb itself ran the 5' RACE reads through MiXCR, one entry per CDR3 protein. The sample has 450,000 to 600,000 distinct CDR3 sequences, about a sixth seen once. Sample: PBMCs, taken less than 6 days after the first yellow fever vaccination. The receptors come from a man aged 18-30 years who received the YFV17D yellow fever vaccine.

V usage is TRBV2 and J usage is TRBJ1-4; TRBD1 matches 7 bases. Germline V gene lookup returns CDR1 SNHLY and CDR2 FYNNEI. The CDR3 runs 14 residues. The ends lost 4 bases at V and 10 bases at J; junction bases unmatched: 9. CDR3 nucleotides: TGTGCCAGCAGTGGGGGACAGCCCCTGGGAAAACTGTTTTTT. Its protein product is CASSGGQPLGKLFF.

This sequence joins TRBV6-5 and TRBJ1-1; D is uncertain. CDR3 length: 17 amino acids. Germline V gene data show CDR1 as MNHEY and CDR2 as SVGAGI. V lost 0 bases and J lost 1, with 15 bases in between. The CDR3 DNA reads TGTGCCAGCAGTTACTCGAGGCGAAGAGAGAAGAACACTGAAGCTTTCTTT. The encoded protein is CASSYSRRREKNTEAFF.

This clonotype was found a few times. The genes are TRBV4-1 and TRBJ1-6, with D maybe TRBD1 (5 bases). CDR1 is MGHRA, CDR2 YSYEKL, per germline. This CDR3 has 16 residues. V was cut by 4 bases and J by 8 bases, with 18 bases left in between. In nucleotides, the CDR3 is TGCGCCAGCAGCCTATTTGCGGGGGAGGGTGATTCACCCCTCCACTTT. Protein: CASSLFAGEGDSPLHF.

A single count supports this clonotype. This chain joins TRBV29-1 and TRBJ2-5; D may match TRBD1 or TRBD2 (5 bases each). Germline V CDR1 and CDR2: SQVTM, ANQGSEA. The CDR3 runs to 16 residues. V was cut by 3 bases and J by 1 base, with 18 bases left in between. The CDR3 region is CSVDAYGQGPQETQYF. The CDR3 DNA sequence: TGCAGCGTTGACGCGTATGGGCAGGGACCCCAAGAGACCCAGTACTTC.

The gene calls are TRBV21-1 and TRBJ2-3; the DNA was not compared with TRBD2, the D call given in the table. TRBV21-1 is a listed pseudogene. This CDR3 has 16 amino acids. The CDR3, as DNA: TGTGCCAGCAGCAGGCCGCGGGGGGCTGAGGAAGATACGCAGTATTTT. Residues: CASSRPRGAEEDTQYF.

The rearrangement links TRBV7-6 to TRBJ2-2; 9 nucleotides align to TRBD2. Germline loops: CDR1 SGHVS, CDR2 FNYEAQ. V trimming: 1 base; J trimming: 0 bases; junction bases outside the gene matches: 12. This CDR3 spans 20 amino acids. CDR3 in amino acids: CASSLVGTSGFISNTGELFF. CDR3 nucleotide sequence: TGTGCCAGCAGCTTAGTAGGCACTAGCGGGTTCATCTCGAACACCGGGGAGCTGTTTTTT.

This clonotype was seen a few times. The chain couples TRBV9 to TRBJ2-7, with 8 bases aligning to TRBD1. Per germline, CDR1 SGDLS and CDR2 YYNGEE. This CDR3 has 15 residues. Unmatched junction bases numbered 7, after V lost 5 bases and J lost 0 bases. CDR3 residues: CASRSGTGRSYEQYV. The CDR3 nucleotides read TGTGCCAGCAGGTCCGGGACAGGCCGCTCCTACGAGCAGTACGTC.

V and J are TRBV7-8 and TRBJ2-5; tentatively, D is TRBD2 (6 bases). V was clipped by 5 bases and J by 4 bases, with 11 bases between them. Per germline, CDR1 SGHVS and CDR2 FQNEAQ. This CDR3 region has 13 residues. The chain's CDR3 is CASSILSGETQYF. The DNA for the CDR3 is TGTGCCAGCAGCATACTTAGCGGAGAGACCCAGTACTTC. Using reference TRBV7-8 and TRBJ2-5 for the parts outside the CDR3, the full variable domain is GAGVSQSPRYKVAKRGQDVALRCDPISGHVSLFWYQQALGQGPEFLTYFQNEAQLDKSGLPSDRFFAERPEGSVSTLKIQRTQQEDSAVYLCASSILSGETQYFGPGTRLLVL.

In its sample, this clonotype was seen a few times. The rearrangement uses TRBV7-2 and TRBJ1-1, with unresolved D. With 4 bases removed from V and 4 bases from J, the gap between germline ends came to 10 bases. CDR3 length: 13 amino acids. Germline V lookup: CDR1 SGHTA, CDR2 FQGNSA. As DNA, the CDR3 is TGTGCCAGCAGCTCCGGGATGATCACTGAAGCTTTCTTT. As protein: CASSSGMITEAFF.

This clonotype was counted only a few times. The chain uses TRBV4-3 and TRBJ2-2; 11 bases are a match to TRBD2. CDR3 length equals 16 residues. V shed 1 base and J 6 bases; nucleotides not matched to a gene: 4. Germline CDR1 reads LGHNA; CDR2 reads YSLEER. The CDR3 nucleotides read TGCGCCAGCAGCCAAGTAGCGGGGGGGCACGCCGGGGAGCTGTTTTTT. This sequence encodes CASSQVAGGHAGELFF.

The chain has TRBV7-6 and TRBJ2-2; a weak D match, TRBD2 (5 bases). The CDR3 totals 15 residues. Germline assignment: CDR1 SGHVS and CDR2 FNYEAQ. Trimming took off 5 bases at V and 4 bases at J, with 14 bases between the two ends. DNA for the CDR3: TGTGCCAGCAGCGTAAGGACCCGGGGCACCGGGGAGCTGTTTTTT. This codes for CASSVRTRGTGELFF.

This clonotype has more than one count but fewer than ten. The chain is built from TRBV20-1 and TRBJ2-2; D is perhaps TRBD1 or TRBD2 (6 bases each). CDR3 length equals 13 residues. The V gene lost 5 bases and the J gene lost 5 bases, with 12 bases spanning the gap. The germline gives CDR1 DFQATT, CDR2 SNEGSKA (reference sequence). Here the CDR3 reads CSAEGGLTGELFF. CDR3 nucleotides: TGCAGTGCTGAGGGGGGCTTGACCGGGGAGCTGTTTTTT.

The V call is TRBV6-5, the J call TRBJ2-3; D remains ambiguous. Germline assignment: CDR1 MNHEY and CDR2 SVGAGI. The V gene lost 0 bases and the J gene lost 6 bases, with 7 bases spanning the gap. This CDR3 has 13 amino acids. The DNA of the CDR3 is TGTGCCAGCAGTTACTCGGTCCCGGATACGCAGTATTTT. It yields the protein CASSYSVPDTQYF.

This clonotype occurred a few times. The chain employs TRBV20-1 and TRBJ2-3, with D unresolved. Germline V gives CDR1 DFQATT, CDR2 SNEGSKA (reference sequence). This CDR3 has 14 residues. V shed 2 bases and J shed 4 bases, with 13 bases lying between them. The chain's CDR3 is CSARQSVGPDTQYF. Written as DNA, the CDR3 is TGCAGTGCTAGACAGTCTGTAGGGCCAGATACGCAGTATTTT.

The J gene is TRBJ2-2, the V gene TRBV5-6, with 8 bases aligning to TRBD1. J was trimmed by 6 bases and V by 2 bases; bases with no gene match: 6. Germline V gene sequence: CDR1 SGHDT, CDR2 YYEEEE. This CDR3 comprises 15 residues. In nucleotides, the CDR3 is TGTGCCAGCAGCTTCGGTCCAGGGGGCTCCGGGGAGCTGTTTTTT. It is translated as CASSFGPGGSGELFF.

CDR3 loop: CASSYTSGGPNTGELFF. Written as DNA, the CDR3 is TGTGCCAGCAGTTACACGTCCGGGGGACCGAACACCGGGGAGCTGTTTTTT. This chain joins TRBV6-5 and TRBJ2-2; D perhaps matches TRBD2 (6 bases). The ends were cut back, 2 bases at V and 0 bases at J, with 13 bases in the middle. Germline loops: CDR1 MNHEY, CDR2 SVGAGI. CDR3 length: 17 residues.

The table lists this clonotype with a few counts. The chain recombines TRBV20-1 with TRBJ2-1, with TRBD2 matching 9 bases. Germline lookup yields CDR1 DFQATT and CDR2 SNEGSKA (reference sequence). The CDR3 contains 14 residues. After removal of 1 base from V and 3 bases from J, the junction contained 1 base not matched to a gene. CDR3 DNA: TGCAGTGCTAGAGGACTAGCGGACTACAATGAGCAGTTCTTC. Its protein is CSARGLADYNEQFF.

This clonotype was detected a few times. The chain uses TRBV6-7 and TRBJ2-2, with TRBD1 matching 9 bases. TRBV6-7 is designated an ORF whose function remains uncertain. The V and J ends lost 4 bases and 4 bases, in that order; junction bases with no gene match: 13. The CDR3 has 18 residues. The CDR3 sequence is CASSSRNGQGKSTGELFF. The CDR3 coding sequence is TGTGCCAGCAGTTCTCGCAACGGACAGGGGAAGTCCACCGGGGAGCTGTTTTTT.

This clonotype showed up just a few times. V usage is TRBV3-1 and J usage is TRBJ2-2; tentatively, D is TRBD2 (5 bases). Germline lookup yields CDR1 LGHDT and CDR2 YNNKEL (reference sequence). Trimming left V 4 bases short and J 2 bases short, with 17 bases between. The CDR3 length is 17 residues. The chain's CDR3 is CASSLLGLGINTGELFF. Written as DNA, the CDR3 is TGTGCCAGCAGCCTTCTAGGACTGGGAATAAACACCGGGGAGCTGTTTTTT.

The chain carries TRBV18 and TRBJ1-1; possibly TRBD1 for D (6 bases). Germline V gene data show CDR1 as KGHSH and CDR2 as LQKENI. V lost 7 bases and J lost 0, with 9 bases in between. The CDR3 sequence is 13 residues long. The CDR3: CASLQGLNTEAFF. For the CDR3, the DNA is TGTGCCAGCTTACAGGGTCTGAACACTGAAGCTTTCTTT.

This clonotype has a handful of counts. V and J are TRBV6-1 and TRBJ2-5; TRBD2 aligns across 8 bases. This CDR3 is built from 14 residues. Germline trimming cut 3 bases from V and 0 bases from J; bases unmatched to any gene: 0. Per germline, CDR1 MNHNS and CDR2 SASEGT. In nucleotides, the CDR3 is TGTGCCAGCAGTGATAGCGGGGACCAAGAGACCCAGTACTTC. This sequence encodes CASSDSGDQETQYF.

This clonotype was observed a handful of times. The chain has TRBV29-1 and TRBJ2-7; 7 nucleotides agree with TRBD1. The CDR3 has 13 residues. J lost 3 bases, V lost 6 bases, and 8 bases had no gene match. Germline CDR1 SQVTM, CDR2 ANQGSEA. DNA for the CDR3: TGCAGCGTCACTCCGACAGGGAACTACGAGCAGTACTTC. It specifies CSVTPTGNYEQYF.

The chain has TRBV3-1 and TRBJ2-1; 9 nucleotides align to TRBD1. The trim removed 3 bases at V and 8 bases at J, leaving 8 bases unmatched. The germline gives CDR1 LGHDT, CDR2 YNNKEL (reference sequence). The CDR3 runs to 15 residues. The CDR3 DNA is TGTGCCAGCAGCCACCCGGGGACAGGGAGGGATGAGCAGTTCTTC. Protein sequence: CASSHPGTGRDEQFF.

In its sample, this clonotype was seen many times. J is TRBJ2-3 and V is TRBV7-9, with 8 bases fitting TRBD1. Trimming removed 5 bases from V and 0 bases from J; junction bases left unmatched: 7. The CDR3 extends over 16 amino acids. CDR1 and CDR2 (germline): SEHNR, FQNEAQ (reference sequence). CDR3 bases: TGTGCCAGCAGCCCCCGGACAGGGCCTAGCACAGATACGCAGTATTTT. Amino acids: CASSPRTGPSTDTQYF.

This clonotype was counted a few times. The chain uses TRBV7-3 and TRBJ2-2; no reliable D call. The CDR3 consists of 15 residues. The germline V gene has CDR1 SGHTA and CDR2 FQGTGA. Trimming left V 5 bases short and J 0 bases short, with 10 bases between. CDR3 sequence: CASSTGLTNTGELFF. The CDR3 nucleotides read TGTGCCAGCAGCACCGGGCTTACGAACACCGGGGAGCTGTTTTTT.

The V and J genes are TRBV2 and TRBJ2-5; D possibly uses TRBD1 or TRBD2 (5 bases each). The length of the CDR3 is 12 residues. The V end lost 5 bases, the J end lost 5 bases, and 9 bases lay between the germline ends. Germline assignment: CDR1 SNHLY and CDR2 FYNNEI. The CDR3 coding sequence is TGTGCCAGCAGTTGGGGGAGTGAGACCCAGTACTTC. Its protein product is CASSWGSETQYF.

This clonotype was found a few times. The chain couples TRBV3-1 to TRBJ1-2; a weak D match, TRBD1 (6 bases). The CDR3 loop spans 13 amino acids. V was pared by 7 bases and J by 12 bases, with 21 bases between. CDR1 is LGHDT, CDR2 YNNKEL, per germline (reference sequence). The CDR3 nucleotides read TGTGCCAGCATGGCCCTGTGGGGGGGCCCGCACACCTTC. Its protein product is CASMALWGGPHTF. The full variable domain, rest sourced from reference TRBV3-1 and TRBJ1-2, is DTAVSQTPKYLVTQMGNDKSIKCEQNLGHDTMYWYKQDSKKFLKIMFSYNNKELIINETVPNRFSPKSPDKAHLNLHINSLELGDSAVYFCASMALWGGPHTFGSGTRLTVV.

This clonotype was detected only a few times. V and J are TRBV6-5 and TRBJ2-2, with D tentatively TRBD1 (6 bases). This CDR3 has 14 residues. V was cut by 2 bases and J by 4 bases, with 8 bases left in between. Germline V gene lookup returns CDR1 MNHEY and CDR2 SVGAGI. CDR3 in amino acids: CASSYVDSTGELFF. The CDR3 coding sequence is TGTGCCAGCAGTTACGTGGACAGCACCGGGGAGCTGTTTTTT.

This clonotype has only a few counts. V is TRBV5-1 and J is TRBJ1-1, with 11 bases that match TRBD1. V dropped 5 bases and J dropped 1; count of bases not matched to a gene: 4. The CDR3 contains 15 residues. CDR1 SGHRS and CDR2 YFSETQ come from the germline V gene. CDR3 sequence: CASRRTGGANTEAFF. The CDR3 DNA follows: TGCGCCAGCAGGAGGACAGGGGGCGCGAACACTGAAGCTTTCTTT. Together with reference TRBV5-1 and TRBJ1-1, the CDR3 gives the full variable domain: KAGVTQTPRYLIKTRGQQVTLSCSPISGHRSVSWYQQTPGQGLQFLFEYFSETQRNKGNFPGRFSGRQFSNSRSEMNVSTLELGDSALYLCASRRTGGANTEAFFGQGTRLTVV.